A single sample gave rise to the 16 T cell receptor beta chains below, sequenced in a study of OX40 agonist ivuxolimab in advanced cancers. The repertoire was sequenced with immunoSEQ multiplex PCR; TCRdb's copy has only in-frame clones and lacks some. In the table there are about 65,000 clones, over 80% of which are singletons. Sequenced here: CD4+ or CD8+ T cells sorted from blood, sampled in a trial of the OX40 agonist ivuxolimab. Receptor source: an adult with an advanced solid tumor such as melanoma, head and neck, liver or kidney cancer.

The V and J genes are TRBV14 and TRBJ1-1, with 8 nucleotides matching TRBD1. Trimming at V came to 4 bases and at J to 10 bases, leaving 14 bases not matched to a gene. The CDR3 has 15 amino acids. Germline CDR1 SGHDN, CDR2 FVKESK. DNA of the CDR3: TGTGCCAGCAGCCCCCTTGGACAGGGCCCCATCGGAGCTTTCTTT. This encodes CASSPLGQGPIGAFF.

The gene calls are TRBV7-3 and TRBJ2-1; D might be TRBD1 or TRBD2, each matching 6 bases. Germline lookup yields CDR1 SGHTA and CDR2 FQGTGA. Trimming cost V 5 bases and J 7 bases, with 15 bases left between them. The CDR3 is 14 residues long. The CDR3 region has the DNA TGTGCCAGCAGCGAGGGGGGTCCCTGGAATGAGCAGTTCTTC. Translation gives CASSEGGPWNEQFF.

This clone was seen only once. This chain connects TRBV29-1 to TRBJ2-3, with TRBD2 matching 11 bases. Germline CDR1 and CDR2: SQVTM and ANQGSEA. J gave up 1 base and V 6 bases, and 15 bases lay outside the gene matches. This CDR3 has 18 amino acids. CDR3 DNA sequence: TGCAGCGTGGACGTTCATCCCGGGACTAGCGGAGGCACAGATACGCAGTATTTT. This encodes CSVDVHPGTSGGTDTQYF.

The chain links TRBV7-2 to TRBJ2-5, with TRBD2 matching 10 bases. V lost 1 base and J lost 6; bases outside the gene matches: 5. The CDR3 totals 15 residues. The germline V gene has CDR1 SGHTA and CDR2 FQGNSA. The CDR3 nucleotides are TGTGCCAGCAGCTTAGATGCACTAGCGGGGCAGACCCAGTACTTC. Its protein product is CASSLDALAGQTQYF.

This CDR3 reads CASSSNLGGFVETQYF. Here the CDR3 DNA reads TGTGCCAGCAGCTCCAACCTTGGGGGATTCGTAGAGACCCAGTACTTC. This chain links TRBV11-2 with TRBJ2-5, with D perhaps assigned TRBD1 or TRBD2 (5 bases each). Germline V gene lookup returns CDR1 SGHAT and CDR2 FQNNGV. V shed 4 bases and J shed 4 bases, with 19 bases lying between them. The CDR3 covers 16 residues.

The rearrangement joins TRBV5-1 to TRBJ2-5; 8 bases match TRBD1. CDR1 is SGHRS and CDR2 is YFSETQ in the germline V gene. V shed 0 bases and J 5 bases; nucleotides not matched to a gene: 9. The CDR3 is 16 amino acids. This CDR3 is CASSLAPGQGGETQYF. CDR3 bases: TGCGCCAGCAGCTTGGCCCCCGGACAGGGAGGCGAGACCCAGTACTTC.

The V call is TRBV5-1, the J call TRBJ1-1; D is ambiguous. V was shortened by 1 base and J by 5 bases, with 9 bases between the two germline ends. The germline gives CDR1 SGHRS, CDR2 YFSETQ. This CDR3 is 13 amino acids long. In DNA, the CDR3 is TGCGCCAGCAGCTTGACTGGTCGGACTGAAGCTTTCTTT. Amino acids: CASSLTGRTEAFF.

The chain links TRBV11-1 to TRBJ2-1, with D perhaps matching TRBD1 (6 bases). V was clipped by 3 bases and J by 0 bases, with 9 bases between them. CDR3 length equals 15 residues. Per the germline V gene, CDR1 is SGHAT and CDR2 is FQDESV (reference sequence). CDR3 region: CASSFGQSSYNEQFF. The CDR3 coding sequence is TGTGCCAGCAGCTTCGGACAGAGCTCCTACAATGAGCAGTTCTTC.

The chain recombines TRBV28 with TRBJ2-2, with no clear D. Germline CDR1 reads MDHEN; CDR2 reads SYDVKM. The CDR3 length is 14 residues. Trimming pared 6 bases from V and 5 bases from J, leaving 13 bases between. For the CDR3, the DNA is TGTGCCAGCAGGGAAGCCAGGCTGACCGGGGAGCTGTTTTTT. It codes for CASREARLTGELFF. Combining the CDR3 with reference TRBV28 and TRBJ2-2 gives the whole variable domain DVKVTQSSRYLVKRTGEKVFLECVQDMDHENMFWYRQDPGLGLRLIYFSYDVKMKEKGDIPEGYSVSREKKERFSLILESASTNQTSMYLCASREARLTGELFFGEGSRLTVL.

The genes are TRBV11-2 and TRBJ1-2; the match to TRBD1 covers 10 bases. Germline V lookup: CDR1 SGHAT, CDR2 FQNNGV. V lost 4 bases to trimming and J lost 3 bases; unmatched junction nucleotides: 5. This CDR3 is built from 15 residues. Written as DNA, the CDR3 is TGTGCCAGCAGCTCCCGACAGGGGGCGGACTATGGCTACACCTTC. Its translation is CASSSRQGADYGYTF.

The chain is built from TRBV19 and TRBJ1-4, with D possibly matching TRBD1 (6 bases). The germline V and J ends were trimmed by 9 bases and 5 bases, with 7 bases remaining between them. The CDR3 is 11 residues long. The germline gives CDR1 LNHDA, CDR2 SQIVND (reference sequence). The CDR3 here is CARRGNEKLFF. CDR3 DNA sequence: TGTGCCAGGAGGGGGAATGAAAAACTGTTTTTT.

V and J are TRBV5-6 and TRBJ2-7, with D maybe TRBD1 (6 bases). CDR3 length equals 14 residues. The V end lost 3 bases, the J end lost 2 bases, and 12 bases lay between the germline ends. Germline loops: CDR1 SGHDT, CDR2 YYEEEE. In DNA form, the CDR3 reads TGTGCCAGCAGCTCAATCGGACAGACCTACGAGCAGTACTTC. This codes for CASSSIGQTYEQYF.

The chain couples TRBV11-1 to TRBJ2-1; 8 bases agree with TRBD1. The CDR3 has 14 residues. V lost 5 bases, J lost 2 bases, and 2 bases stayed unmatched. Germline V gene lookup returns CDR1 SGHAT and CDR2 FQDESV (reference sequence). CDR3 in amino acids: CASSRQGPYNEQFF. The CDR3 DNA reads as TGTGCCAGCAGCCGACAGGGGCCCTACAATGAGCAGTTCTTC.

V usage is TRBV12-5 and J usage is TRBJ1-5; no firm D call. The V end lost 6 bases, the J end lost 3 bases, and 9 bases lay between the germline ends. The germline V gene has CDR1 LGHNT and CDR2 FRNRAP. The CDR3 is 13 residues long. CDR3 loop: CASGLEPNQPQHF. CDR3 DNA: TGTGCTAGTGGCTTAGAGCCCAATCAGCCCCAGCATTTT.

V usage is TRBV5-6 and J usage is TRBJ2-5; 8 bases line up with TRBD1. Germline-derived CDR1 and CDR2 are SGHDT and YYEEEE. This CDR3 contains 14 residues. Trimming removed 3 bases from V and 5 bases from J; junction bases left unmatched: 6. CDR3 nucleotides: TGTGCCAGCAGCTATAGGACAGGGCACGAGACCCAGTACTTC. Its translation is CASSYRTGHETQYF.

This chain links TRBV9 with TRBJ1-4; no clear D. The CDR3 runs to 15 residues. V was shortened by 0 bases and J by 4 bases, with 10 bases between the two germline ends. Germline V gene lookup returns CDR1 SGDLS and CDR2 YYNGEE. DNA for the CDR3: TGTGCCAGCAGCGTAGGGGGAACCATTAATGAAAAACTGTTTTTT. As protein: CASSVGGTINEKLFF.